Included here is one TCR beta chain sequence, with context. The entry originates in a study of cytomegalovirus exposure and HLA in healthy donors. This CDR3 contains 14 residues. The V end lost 1 base, the J end lost 3 bases, and 10 bases lay between the germline ends. Germline V gives CDR1 SGHRS, CDR2 YFSETQ. 60 Vbeta and 13 Jbeta primers were used in PCR. Profiling relied on immunoSEQ multiplex PCR, and the TCRdb table lists in-frame clones only, not all of them. The data show roughly 180,000 clones, with roughly 83% seen just once and around 0.27% held by the top ten. The rearrangement uses TRBV5-1 and TRBJ1-2; D ambiguous. The TCR originated in a boy younger than 18 in good health and CMV-seronegative. The sequenced sample consisted of PBMCs. CDR3 coding DNA: TGCGCCAGCAGCTTGACAGACAAAGACTATGGCTACACCTTC. Translated, it gives CASSLTDKDYGYTF.